This record concerns one T cell receptor beta chain sequence. The investigators sampled blood at baseline, at cycle 4 day 1, and at cycle 7 day 1. Generated by immunoSEQ multiplex PCR, the TCRdb table keeps only in-frame clones and is missing some. The data contain under 55,000 clones, 70% to 90% of them singletons. This record belongs to a study of OX40 agonist ivuxolimab in advanced cancers. At the level of the study: Partial responses occurred in Three dose-escalation patients, one with hepatocellular carcinoma and two with cutaneous melanoma.

Germline trimming cut 5 bases from V and 0 bases from J; bases unmatched to any gene: 3. The CDR3 contains 14 residues. The germline gives CDR1 SGHVS, CDR2 FNYEAQ. This sequence was found in an adult with an advanced solid tumor such as melanoma, head and neck, liver or kidney cancer. The V and J genes are TRBV7-6 and TRBJ1-1; 7 bases match TRBD1. Sequenced material: CD4+ or CD8+ T cells sorted from blood, taken in a trial of the OX40 agonist ivuxolimab. In nucleotides, the CDR3 is TGTGCCAGCAGCCTCGGGACAGTGAACACTGAAGCTTTCTTT. Encoded protein: CASSLGTVNTEAFF.